This T cell receptor beta chain was sequenced during a study of cytomegalovirus exposure and HLA in healthy donors. Deletions cut 4 bases from V and 2 bases from J, with 9 bases between. Germline values: CDR1 WNHNN, CDR2 SYGVQD (reference sequence). The CDR3 is made up of 13 amino acids. A multiplex PCR was run with 60 Vbeta primers and 13 Jbeta primers. The repertoire was sequenced with immunoSEQ multiplex PCR; TCRdb's copy has only in-frame clones and lacks some. Of roughly 100,000 clones listed, around 66% are singletons. This chain links TRBV10-1 with TRBJ2-7; D gene uncertain. The TCR was taken from a woman between 50 and 59 years old in good health and CMV-seronegative. Sequenced: PBMCs. The CDR3 bases are TGCGCCAGCAGTGCTGGGCCGACCTACGAGCAGTACTTC. This encodes CASSAGPTYEQYF.